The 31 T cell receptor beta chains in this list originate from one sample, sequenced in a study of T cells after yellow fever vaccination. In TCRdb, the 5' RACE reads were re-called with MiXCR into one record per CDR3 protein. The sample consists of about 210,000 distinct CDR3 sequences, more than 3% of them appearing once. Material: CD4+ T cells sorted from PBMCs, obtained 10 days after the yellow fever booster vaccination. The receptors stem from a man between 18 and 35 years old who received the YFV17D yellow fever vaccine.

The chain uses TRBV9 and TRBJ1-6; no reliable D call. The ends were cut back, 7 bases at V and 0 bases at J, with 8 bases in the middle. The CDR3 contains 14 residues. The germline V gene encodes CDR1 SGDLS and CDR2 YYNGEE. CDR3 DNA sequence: TGTGCCAGCGCGAAAAGCTCCTATAATTCACCCCTCCACTTT. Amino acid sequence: CASAKSSYNSPLHF.

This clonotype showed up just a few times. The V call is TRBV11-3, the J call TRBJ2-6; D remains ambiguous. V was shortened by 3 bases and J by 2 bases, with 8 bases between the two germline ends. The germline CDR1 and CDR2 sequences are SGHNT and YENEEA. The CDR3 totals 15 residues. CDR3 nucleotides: TGTGCCAGCAGCTTTGGTTCGACTGGGGCCAACGTCCTGACTTTC. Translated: CASSFGSTGANVLTF.

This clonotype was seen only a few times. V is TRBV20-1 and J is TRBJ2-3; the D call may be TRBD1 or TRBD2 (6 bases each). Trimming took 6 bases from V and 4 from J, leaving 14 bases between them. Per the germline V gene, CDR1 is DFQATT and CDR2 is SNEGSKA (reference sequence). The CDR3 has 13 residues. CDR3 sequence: CSARRGPPDTQYF. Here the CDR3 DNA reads TGCAGTGCGCGACGGGGGCCCCCAGATACGCAGTATTTT.

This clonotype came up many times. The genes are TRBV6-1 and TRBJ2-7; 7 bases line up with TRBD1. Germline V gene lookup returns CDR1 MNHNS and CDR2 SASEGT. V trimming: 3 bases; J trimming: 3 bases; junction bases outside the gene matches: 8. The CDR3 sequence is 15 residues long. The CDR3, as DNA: TGTGCCAGCAGTGACCCTGCAGCAGGGGGCTACGAGCAGTACGTC. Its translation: CASSDPAAGGYEQYV.

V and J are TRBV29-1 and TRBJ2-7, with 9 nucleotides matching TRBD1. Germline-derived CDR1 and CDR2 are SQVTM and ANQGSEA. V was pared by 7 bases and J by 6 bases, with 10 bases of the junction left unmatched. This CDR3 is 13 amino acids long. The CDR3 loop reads CSGNRDREPEQYV. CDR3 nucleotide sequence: TGCAGCGGAAACCGGGACAGGGAACCCGAGCAGTACGTC.

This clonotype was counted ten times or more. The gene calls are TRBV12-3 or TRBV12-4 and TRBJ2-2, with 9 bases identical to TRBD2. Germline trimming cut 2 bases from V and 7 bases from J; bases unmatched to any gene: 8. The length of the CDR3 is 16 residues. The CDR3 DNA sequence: TGTGCCAGCAGTTTACAGGGACTAGCAAATGGCGGGGAGCTGTTTTTT. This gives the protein CASSLQGLANGGELFF.

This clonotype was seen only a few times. The CDR3 spells CASSRDRTGELFF. DNA for the CDR3: TGTGCCAGCAGTCGGGACAGGACCGGGGAGCTGTTTTTT. This chain links TRBV12-3 or TRBV12-4 with TRBJ2-2, with TRBD1 identical over 8 bases. V was clipped by 5 bases and J by 5 bases; unmatched bases: 1. The CDR3 length is 13 residues.

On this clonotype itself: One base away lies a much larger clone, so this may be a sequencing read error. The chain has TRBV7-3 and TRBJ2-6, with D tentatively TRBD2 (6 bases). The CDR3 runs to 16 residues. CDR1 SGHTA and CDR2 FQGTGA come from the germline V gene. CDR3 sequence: CACSPAGGSGANVLTF. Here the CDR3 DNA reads TGTGCCTGCAGCCCCGCTGGGGGGTCTGGGGCCAACGTCCTGACTTTC.

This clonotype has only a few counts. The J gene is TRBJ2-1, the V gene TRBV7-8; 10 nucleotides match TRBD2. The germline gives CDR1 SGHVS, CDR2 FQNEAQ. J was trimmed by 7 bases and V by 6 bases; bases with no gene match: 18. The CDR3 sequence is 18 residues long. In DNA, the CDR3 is TGTGCCAGCAGGTTAAACCTAGCGGGAGTAGCGAGTAATAATGAGCAGTTCTTC. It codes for CASRLNLAGVASNNEQFF.

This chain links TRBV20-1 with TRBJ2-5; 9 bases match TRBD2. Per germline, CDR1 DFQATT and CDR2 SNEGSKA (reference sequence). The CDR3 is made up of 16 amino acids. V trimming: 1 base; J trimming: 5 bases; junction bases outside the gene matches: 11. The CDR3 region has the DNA TGCAGTGCTAGAGCTTCAGGACTAGCGCAGTACGAGACCCAGTACTTC. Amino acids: CSARASGLAQYETQYF.

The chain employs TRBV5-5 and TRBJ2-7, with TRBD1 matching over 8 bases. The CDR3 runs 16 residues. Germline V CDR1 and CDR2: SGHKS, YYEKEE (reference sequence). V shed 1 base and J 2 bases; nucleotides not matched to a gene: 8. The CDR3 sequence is CASSLYLTGGTYEQYF. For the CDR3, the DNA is TGTGCCAGCAGCTTGTATCTCACAGGGGGAACCTACGAGCAGTACTTC.

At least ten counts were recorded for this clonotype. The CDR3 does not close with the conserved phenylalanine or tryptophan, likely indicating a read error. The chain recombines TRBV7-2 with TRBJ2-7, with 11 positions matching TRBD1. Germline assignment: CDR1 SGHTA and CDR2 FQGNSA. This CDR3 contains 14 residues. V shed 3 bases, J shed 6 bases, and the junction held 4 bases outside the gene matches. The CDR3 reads CASSFWTGGGEQYL. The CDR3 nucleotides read TGTGCCAGCAGCTTCTGGACAGGGGGCGGCGAGCAGTACTTG.

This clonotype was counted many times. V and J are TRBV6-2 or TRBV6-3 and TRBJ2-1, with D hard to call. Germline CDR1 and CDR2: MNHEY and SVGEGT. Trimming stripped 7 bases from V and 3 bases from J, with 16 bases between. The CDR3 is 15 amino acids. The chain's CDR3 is CASIPGDFNYNEQFF. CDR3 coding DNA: TGTGCCAGCATCCCAGGAGATTTCAACTACAATGAGCAGTTCTTC.

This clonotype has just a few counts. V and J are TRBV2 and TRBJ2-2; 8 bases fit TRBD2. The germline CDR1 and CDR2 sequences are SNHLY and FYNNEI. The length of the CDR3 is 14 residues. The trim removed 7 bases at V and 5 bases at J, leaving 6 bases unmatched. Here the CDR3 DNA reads TGTGCCAGCATTCTCGGGGGGGGGACCGGGGAGCTGTTTTTT. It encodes CASILGGGTGELFF.

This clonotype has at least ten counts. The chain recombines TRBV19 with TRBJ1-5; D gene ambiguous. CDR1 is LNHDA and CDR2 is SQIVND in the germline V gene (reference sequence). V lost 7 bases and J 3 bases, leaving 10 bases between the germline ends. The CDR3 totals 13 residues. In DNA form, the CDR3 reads TGTGCCAGTAAGTCGAGGCACAATCAGCCCCAGCATTTT. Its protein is CASKSRHNQPQHF.

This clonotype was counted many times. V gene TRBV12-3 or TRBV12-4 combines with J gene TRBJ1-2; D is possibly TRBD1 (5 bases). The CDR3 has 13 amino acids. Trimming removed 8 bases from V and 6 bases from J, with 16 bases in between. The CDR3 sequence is CASQGQGMDGYTF. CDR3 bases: TGTGCCAGCCAAGGTCAGGGAATGGATGGCTACACCTTC.

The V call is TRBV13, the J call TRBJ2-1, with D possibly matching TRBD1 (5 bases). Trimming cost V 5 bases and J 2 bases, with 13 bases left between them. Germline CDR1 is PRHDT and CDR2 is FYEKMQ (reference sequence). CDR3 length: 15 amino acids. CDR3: CASSVTGVTYNEQFF. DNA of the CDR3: TGTGCCAGCAGCGTTACAGGAGTTACCTACAATGAGCAGTTCTTC.

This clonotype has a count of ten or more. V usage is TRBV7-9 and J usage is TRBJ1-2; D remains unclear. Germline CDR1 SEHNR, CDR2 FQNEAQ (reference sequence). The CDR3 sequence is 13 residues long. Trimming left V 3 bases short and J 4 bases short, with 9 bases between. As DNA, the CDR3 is TGTGCCAGCAGCTTCCAAAGCGCCTATGGCTACACCTTC. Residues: CASSFQSAYGYTF.

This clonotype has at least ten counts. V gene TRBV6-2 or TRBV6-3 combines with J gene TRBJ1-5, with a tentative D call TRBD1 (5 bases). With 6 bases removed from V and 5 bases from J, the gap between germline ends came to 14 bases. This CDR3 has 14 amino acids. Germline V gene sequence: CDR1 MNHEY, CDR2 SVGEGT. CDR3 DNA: TGTGCCAGCAGCCAACAGGCACCCCATCAGCCCCAGCATTTT. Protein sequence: CASSQQAPHQPQHF.

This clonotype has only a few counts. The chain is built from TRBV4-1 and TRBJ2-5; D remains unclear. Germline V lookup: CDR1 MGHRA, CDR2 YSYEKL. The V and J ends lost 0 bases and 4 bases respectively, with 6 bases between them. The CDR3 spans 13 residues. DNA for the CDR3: TGCGCCAGCAGCCAAGATCCGGGAGAGACCCAGTACTTC. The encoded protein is CASSQDPGETQYF.

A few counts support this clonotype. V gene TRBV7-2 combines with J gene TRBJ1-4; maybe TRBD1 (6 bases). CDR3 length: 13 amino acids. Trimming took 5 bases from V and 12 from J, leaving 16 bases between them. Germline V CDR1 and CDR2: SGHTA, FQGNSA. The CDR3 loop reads CASSPQTGRELFF. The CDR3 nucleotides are TGTGCCAGCAGCCCCCAAACAGGGAGGGAACTGTTTTTT.

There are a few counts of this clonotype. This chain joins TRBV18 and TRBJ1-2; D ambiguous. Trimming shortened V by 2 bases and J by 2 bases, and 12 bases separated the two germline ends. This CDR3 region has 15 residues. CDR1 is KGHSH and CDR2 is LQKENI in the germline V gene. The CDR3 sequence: CASSPVAGENYGYTF. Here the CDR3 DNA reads TGTGCCAGCTCACCAGTGGCAGGCGAAAACTATGGCTACACCTTC.

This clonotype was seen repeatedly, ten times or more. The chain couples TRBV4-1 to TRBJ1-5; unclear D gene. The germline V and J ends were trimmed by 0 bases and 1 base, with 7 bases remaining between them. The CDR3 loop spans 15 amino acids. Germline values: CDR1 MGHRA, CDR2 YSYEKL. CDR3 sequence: CASSQEGRSNQPQHF. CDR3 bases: TGCGCCAGCAGCCAAGAAGGAAGGAGCAATCAGCCCCAGCATTTT.

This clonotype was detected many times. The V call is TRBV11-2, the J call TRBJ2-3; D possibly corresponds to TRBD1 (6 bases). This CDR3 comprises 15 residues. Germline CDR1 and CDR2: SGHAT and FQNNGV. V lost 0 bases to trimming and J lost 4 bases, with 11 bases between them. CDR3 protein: CASSLDWQGPDTQYF. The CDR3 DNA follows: TGTGCCAGCAGCTTAGATTGGCAGGGGCCAGATACGCAGTATTTT. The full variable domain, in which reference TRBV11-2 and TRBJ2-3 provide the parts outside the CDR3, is EAGVAQSPRYKIIEKRQSVAFWCNPISGHATLYWYQQILGQGPKLLIQFQNNGVVDDSQLPKDRFSAERLKGVDSTLKIQPAKLEDSAVYLCASSLDWQGPDTQYFGPGTRLTVL.

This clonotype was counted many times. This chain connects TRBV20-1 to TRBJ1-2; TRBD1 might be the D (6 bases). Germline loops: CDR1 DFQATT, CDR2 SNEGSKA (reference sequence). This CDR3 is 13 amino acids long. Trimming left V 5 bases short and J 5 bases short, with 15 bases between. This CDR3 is CSAQLTGMYGYTF. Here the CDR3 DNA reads TGCAGTGCTCAGCTAACAGGGATGTATGGCTACACCTTC.

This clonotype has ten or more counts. The CDR3, as DNA: TGTGCCAGCAGTTTAGAGGGGGCACAAGAGACCCAGTACTTC. It codes for CASSLEGAQETQYF. The chain couples TRBV12-3 or TRBV12-4 to TRBJ2-5; 7 bases fit TRBD1. The CDR3 extends over 14 amino acids. V lost 1 base to trimming and J lost 2 bases; unmatched junction nucleotides: 1.

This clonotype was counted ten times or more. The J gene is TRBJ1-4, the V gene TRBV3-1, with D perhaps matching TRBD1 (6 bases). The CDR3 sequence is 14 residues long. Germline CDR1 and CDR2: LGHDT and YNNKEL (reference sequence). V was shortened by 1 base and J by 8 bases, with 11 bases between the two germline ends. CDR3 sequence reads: CASSQGDTMEKLFF. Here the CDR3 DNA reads TGTGCCAGCAGCCAAGGGGACACAATGGAAAAACTGTTTTTT.

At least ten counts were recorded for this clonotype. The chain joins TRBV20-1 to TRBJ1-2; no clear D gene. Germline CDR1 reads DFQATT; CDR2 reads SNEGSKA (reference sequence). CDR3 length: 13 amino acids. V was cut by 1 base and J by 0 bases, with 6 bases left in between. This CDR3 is CSARAGTNYGYTF. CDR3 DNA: TGCAGTGCTAGAGCGGGGACTAACTATGGCTACACCTTC.

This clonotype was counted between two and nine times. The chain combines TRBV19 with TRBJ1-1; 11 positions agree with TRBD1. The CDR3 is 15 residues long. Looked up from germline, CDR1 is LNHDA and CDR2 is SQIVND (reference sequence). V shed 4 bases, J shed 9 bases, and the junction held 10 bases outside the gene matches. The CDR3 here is CASSTRGQGARKAFF. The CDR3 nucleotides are TGTGCCAGTAGTACCCGCGGACAGGGGGCGCGAAAAGCTTTCTTT.

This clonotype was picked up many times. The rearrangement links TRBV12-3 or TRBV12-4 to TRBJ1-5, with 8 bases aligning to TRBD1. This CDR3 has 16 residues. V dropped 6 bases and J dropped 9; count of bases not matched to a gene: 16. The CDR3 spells CASSHAGGGMERPQHF. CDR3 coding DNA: TGTGCCAGCAGCCACGCAGGGGGCGGGATGGAGAGGCCCCAGCATTTT.

CDR3 sequence: CASSLVQVGNTEAFF. CDR3 coding DNA: TGTGCCAGCAGCTTGGTGCAGGTAGGGAACACTGAAGCTTTCTTT. This chain links TRBV5-4 with TRBJ1-1; D uncertain. CDR1 is SGHNT, CDR2 YYREEE, per germline (reference sequence). The length of the CDR3 is 15 residues. V dropped 0 bases and J dropped 1 base, with 10 bases sitting between them.